These T cell receptor beta chains were read from a single sample in a study of blood T cell repertoires in COVID-19. The table came from immunoSEQ multiplex PCR; TCRdb's copy has only in-frame clones and leaves some out. The profile covers 220,000 or so clones, with roughly nine tenths appearing a single time and under 4% taken by the ten largest. The material sequenced was PBMCs or T cells enriched from blood (not recorded which). Receptors were obtained from a woman between 18 and 29 years old in a cohort exposed to, infected with or recovered from COVID-19 (not recorded which). The CDR3 runs from the conserved cysteine through the conserved F or W. D genes are given only for firm matches. Only part of the rows carry a size: once, few, many, or a class if the clone is expanded.

NA,NA,TRBV24-1,TRBJ1-1,CATSDQQYTEAFF,TGTGCCACCAGTGATCAACAGTACACTGAAGCTTTCTTT
NA,once,TRBV28,TRBJ2-3,CASSPRVETDTQYF,TGTGCCAGCAGCCCCAGGGTAGAAACAGATACGCAGTATTTT
NA,NA,TRBV10-2,TRBJ1-3,CASSVGRGSGNTIYF,TGCGCCAGCAGCGTAGGACGGGGGTCTGGAAACACCATATATTTT
TRBD1,NA,TRBV6-2/TRBV6-3,TRBJ2-7,CASSHPDRSYEQYF,TGTGCCAGCAGTCATCCGGACAGGTCCTACGAGCAGTACTTC
NA,NA,TRBV27,TRBJ2-7,CASSSGQTPEQYF,TGTGCCAGCAGTTCTGGACAGACACCCGAGCAGTACTTC
NA,NA,TRBV27,TRBJ1-1,CASSDILQGTEAFF,TGTGCCAGCAGTGACATACTCCAGGGAACTGAAGCTTTCTTT
NA,NA,TRBV14,TRBJ2-3,CASSRTDATDTQYF,TGTGCCAGCAGTCGGACAGACGCCACAGATACGCAGTATTTT
NA,NA,TRBV10-2,TRBJ2-7,CASSGGGPRGEQYF,TGCGCCAGCAGTGGGGGAGGCCCGCGGGGAGAGCAGTACTTC
NA,NA,TRBV29-1,TRBJ2-1,CSRREGESNEQFF,TGCAGCAGGCGTGAGGGGGAATCCAATGAGCAGTTCTTC
TRBD2,NA,TRBV5-1,TRBJ2-2,CASSSLTSGGTGELFF,TGCGCCAGCAGCTCCCTGACTAGCGGCGGCACCGGGGAGCTGTTTTTT
NA,NA,TRBV5-1,TRBJ1-1,CASSLVQVALNTEAFF,TGCGCCAGCAGCTTGGTTCAAGTGGCCCTGAACACTGAAGCTTTCTTT
NA,NA,TRBV19,TRBJ2-1,CARTWGSYNEQFF,TGTGCCAGAACCTGGGGCTCTTACAATGAGCAGTTCTTC
TRBD2,NA,TRBV27,TRBJ2-3,CASSQWTSGGAGHSTDTQYF,TGTGCCAGCAGTCAGTGGACTAGCGGGGGGGCCGGACATAGCACAGATACGCAGTATTTT
NA,NA,TRBV29-1,TRBJ1-3,CSSTDSLGNTIYF,TGCAGCTCAACGGACAGCCTCGGAAACACCATATATTTT
NA,NA,TRBV19,TRBJ2-2,CASSIVPGRGELFF,TGTGCCAGTAGTATAGTGCCAGGGCGCGGGGAGCTGTTTTTT
NA,NA,TRBV28,TRBJ1-2,CASSSAGEPWGYTF,TGTGCCAGCAGTTCTGCGGGGGAGCCTTGGGGCTACACCTTC
TRBD1,NA,TRBV28,TRBJ2-7,CASSSLRDRDPYEQYF,TGTGCCAGCAGTTCTCTCCGGGACAGGGACCCCTACGAGCAGTACTTC
NA,NA,TRBV5-8,TRBJ1-2,CASSKDSSHYGYTF,TGTGCCAGCAGTAAGGACAGCTCACACTATGGCTACACCTTC
NA,NA,TRBV9,TRBJ1-4,CASSLGVSTNEKLFF,TGTGCCAGCAGCCTGGGAGTCTCAACTAATGAAAAACTGTTTTTT
TRBD1,NA,TRBV5-4,TRBJ2-3,CASSPAGQGTDTQYF,TGTGCCAGCAGCCCGGCGGGACAGGGCACAGATACGCAGTATTTT
NA,once,TRBV4-1,TRBJ2-1,CASSQERGLAPYNEQFF,TGCGCCAGCAGCCAAGAAAGAGGGCTAGCCCCCTACAATGAGCAGTTCTTC
TRBD1,NA,TRBV5-5,TRBJ1-3,CASSKTGAKLANTIYF,TGTGCCAGCAGCAAGACAGGGGCGAAGCTGGCGAACACCATATATTTT
NA,NA,TRBV2,TRBJ1-5,CASSGQNQPQHF,TGTGCCAGCAGTGGACAGAATCAGCCCCAGCATTTT
NA,NA,TRBV2,TRBJ2-5,CASSESRAGGETQYF,TGTGCCAGCAGTGAAAGTAGGGCCGGAGGAGAGACCCAGTACTTC